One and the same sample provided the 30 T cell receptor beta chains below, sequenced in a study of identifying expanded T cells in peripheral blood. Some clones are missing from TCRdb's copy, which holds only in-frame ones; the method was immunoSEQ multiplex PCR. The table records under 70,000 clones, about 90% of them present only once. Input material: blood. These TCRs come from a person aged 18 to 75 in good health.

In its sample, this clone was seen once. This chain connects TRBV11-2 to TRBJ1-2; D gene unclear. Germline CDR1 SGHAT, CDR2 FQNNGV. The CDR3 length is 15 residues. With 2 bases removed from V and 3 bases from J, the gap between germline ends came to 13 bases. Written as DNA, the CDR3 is TGTGCCAGCAGCTTAATGACGAATCCATACTATGGCTACACCTTC. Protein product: CASSLMTNPYYGYTF.

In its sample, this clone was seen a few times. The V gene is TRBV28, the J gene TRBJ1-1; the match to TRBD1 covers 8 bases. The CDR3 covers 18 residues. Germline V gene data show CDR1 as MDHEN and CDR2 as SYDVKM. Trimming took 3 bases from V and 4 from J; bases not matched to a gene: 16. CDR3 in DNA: TGTGCCAGCAGTTTGTACCTAAAGACAGGGGAGCGGGGCACTGAAGCTTTCTTT. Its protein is CASSLYLKTGERGTEAFF.

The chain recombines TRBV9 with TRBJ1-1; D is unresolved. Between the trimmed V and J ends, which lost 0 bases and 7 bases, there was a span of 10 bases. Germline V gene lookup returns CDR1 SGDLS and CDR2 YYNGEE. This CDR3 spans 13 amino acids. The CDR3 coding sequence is TGTGCCAGCAGCGTAGATGCTTGGGGTGAAGCTTTCTTT. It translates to CASSVDAWGEAFF.

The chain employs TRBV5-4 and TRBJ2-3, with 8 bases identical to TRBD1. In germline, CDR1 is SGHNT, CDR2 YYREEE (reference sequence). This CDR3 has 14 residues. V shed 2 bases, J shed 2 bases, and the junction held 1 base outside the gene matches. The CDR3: CASSFRGLTDTQYF. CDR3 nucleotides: TGTGCCAGCAGCTTCAGGGGGCTCACAGATACGCAGTATTTT.

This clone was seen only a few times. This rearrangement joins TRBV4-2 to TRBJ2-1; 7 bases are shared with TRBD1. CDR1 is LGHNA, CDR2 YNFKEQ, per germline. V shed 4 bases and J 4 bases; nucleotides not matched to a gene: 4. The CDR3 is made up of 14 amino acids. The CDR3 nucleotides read TGTGCCAGCAGCCCACCGGGACAGTACAATGAGCAGTTCTTC. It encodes CASSPPGQYNEQFF.

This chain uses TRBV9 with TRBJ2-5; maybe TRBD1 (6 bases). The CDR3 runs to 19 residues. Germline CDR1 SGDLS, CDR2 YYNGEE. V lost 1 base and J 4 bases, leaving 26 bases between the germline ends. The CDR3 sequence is CASSVKTNTPGTPLETQYF. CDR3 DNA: TGTGCCAGCAGCGTAAAAACTAACACTCCCGGGACACCACTAGAGACCCAGTACTTC.

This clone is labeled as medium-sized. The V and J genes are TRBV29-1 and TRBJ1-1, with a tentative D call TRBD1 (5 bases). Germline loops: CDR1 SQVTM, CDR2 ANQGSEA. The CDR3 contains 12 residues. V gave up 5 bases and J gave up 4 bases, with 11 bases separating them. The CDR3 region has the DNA TGCAGCGTTCAGGGAGAGGTCACTGAAGCTTTCTTT. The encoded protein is CSVQGEVTEAFF.

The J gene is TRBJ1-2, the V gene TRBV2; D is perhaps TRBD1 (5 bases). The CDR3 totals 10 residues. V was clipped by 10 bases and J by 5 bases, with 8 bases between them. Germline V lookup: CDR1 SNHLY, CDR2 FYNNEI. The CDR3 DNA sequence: TGTGCCACTAGGGGATATGGCTACACCTTC. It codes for CATRGYGYTF.

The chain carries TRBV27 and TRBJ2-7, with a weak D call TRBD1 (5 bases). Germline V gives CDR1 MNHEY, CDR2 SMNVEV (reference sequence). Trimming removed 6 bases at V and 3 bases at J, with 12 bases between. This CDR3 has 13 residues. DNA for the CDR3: TGTGCCAGCAGGAAGACTCAGGGCTACGAGCAGTACTTC. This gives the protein CASRKTQGYEQYF.

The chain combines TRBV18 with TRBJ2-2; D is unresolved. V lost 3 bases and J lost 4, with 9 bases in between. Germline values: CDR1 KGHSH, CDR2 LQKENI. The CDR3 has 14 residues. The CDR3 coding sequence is TGTGCCAGCTCACCGCCGACCTCCACCGGGGAGCTGTTTTTT. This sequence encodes CASSPPTSTGELFF.

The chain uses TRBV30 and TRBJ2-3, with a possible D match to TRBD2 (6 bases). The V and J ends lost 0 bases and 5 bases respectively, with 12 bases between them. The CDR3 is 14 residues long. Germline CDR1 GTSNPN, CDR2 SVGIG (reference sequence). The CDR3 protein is CAWSVQLAQDTQYF. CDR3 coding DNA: TGTGCCTGGAGTGTACAACTAGCTCAAGATACGCAGTATTTT.

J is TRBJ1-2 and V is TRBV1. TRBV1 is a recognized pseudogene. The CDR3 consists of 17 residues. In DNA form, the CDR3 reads TGCACCAGCAGCCCGAGGGCCCTTTTCGGGCCTAACTATGGCTACACCTTC. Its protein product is CTSSPRALFGPNYGYTF.

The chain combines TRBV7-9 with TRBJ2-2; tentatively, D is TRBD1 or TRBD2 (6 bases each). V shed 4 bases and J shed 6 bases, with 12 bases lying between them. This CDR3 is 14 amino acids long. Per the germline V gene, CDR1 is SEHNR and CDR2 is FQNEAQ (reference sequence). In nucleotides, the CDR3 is TGTGCCAGCAGCTCGCTCGGGGGCTCCGGGGAGCTGTTTTTT. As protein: CASSSLGGSGELFF. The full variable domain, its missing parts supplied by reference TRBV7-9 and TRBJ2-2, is DTGVSQNPRHKITKRGQNVTFRCDPISEHNRLYWYRQTLGQGPEFLTYFQNEAQLEKSRLLSDRFSAERPKGSFSTLEIQRTEQGDSAMYLCASSSLGGSGELFFGEGSRLTVL.

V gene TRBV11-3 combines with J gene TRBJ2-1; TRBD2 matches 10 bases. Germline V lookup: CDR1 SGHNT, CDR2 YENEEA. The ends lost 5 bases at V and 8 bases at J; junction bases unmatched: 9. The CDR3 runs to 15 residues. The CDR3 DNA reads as TGTGCCAGCAGCCTAGCGGGAGAGGGTGGGGATGAGCAGTTCTTC. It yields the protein CASSLAGEGGDEQFF.

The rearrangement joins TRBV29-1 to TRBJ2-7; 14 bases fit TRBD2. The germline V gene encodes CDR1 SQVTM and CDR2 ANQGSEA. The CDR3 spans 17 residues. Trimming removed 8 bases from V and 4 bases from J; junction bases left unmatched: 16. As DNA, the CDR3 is TGCAGCCCTCCAGGACTAGCGGGGGGCCCGCTCCAATACGAGCAGTACTTC. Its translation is CSPPGLAGGPLQYEQYF.

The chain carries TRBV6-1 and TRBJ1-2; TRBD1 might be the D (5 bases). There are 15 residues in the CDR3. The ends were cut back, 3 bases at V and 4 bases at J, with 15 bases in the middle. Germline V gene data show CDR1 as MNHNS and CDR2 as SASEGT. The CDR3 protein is CASSDSGTVSYGYTF. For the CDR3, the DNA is TGTGCCAGCAGTGACTCCGGGACCGTGTCCTATGGCTACACCTTC.

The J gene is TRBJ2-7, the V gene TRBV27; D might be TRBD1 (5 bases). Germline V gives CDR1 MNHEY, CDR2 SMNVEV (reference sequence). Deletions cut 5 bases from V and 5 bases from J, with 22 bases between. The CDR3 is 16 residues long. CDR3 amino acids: CASSHAQGNPVHEQYF. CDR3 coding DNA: TGTGCCAGCAGTCACGCTCAGGGAAACCCCGTCCACGAGCAGTACTTC.

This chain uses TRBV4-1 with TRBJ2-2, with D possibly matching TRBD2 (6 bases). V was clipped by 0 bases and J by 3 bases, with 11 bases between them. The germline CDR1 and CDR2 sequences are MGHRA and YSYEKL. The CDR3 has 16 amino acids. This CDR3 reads CASSQEPGDHTGELFF. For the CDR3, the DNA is TGCGCCAGCAGCCAAGAGCCGGGGGACCACACCGGGGAGCTGTTTTTT.

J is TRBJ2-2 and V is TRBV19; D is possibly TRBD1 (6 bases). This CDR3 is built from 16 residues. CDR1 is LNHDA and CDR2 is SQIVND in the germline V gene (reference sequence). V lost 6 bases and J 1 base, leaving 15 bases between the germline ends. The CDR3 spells CASSSTPGQNTGELFF. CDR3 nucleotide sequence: TGTGCCAGTAGCTCAACTCCGGGACAGAACACCGGGGAGCTGTTTTTT. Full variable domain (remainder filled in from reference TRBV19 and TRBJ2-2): DGGITQSPKYLFRKEGQNVTLSCEQNLNHDAMYWYRQDPGQGLRLIYYSQIVNDFQKGDIAEGYSVSREKKESFPLTVTSAQKNPTAFYLCASSSTPGQNTGELFFGEGSRLTVL.

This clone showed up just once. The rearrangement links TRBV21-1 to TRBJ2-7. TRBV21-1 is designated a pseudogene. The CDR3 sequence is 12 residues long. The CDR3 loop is CASSKATYEQYF. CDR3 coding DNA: TGTGCCAGCAGCAAAGCGACCTACGAGCAGTACTTC.

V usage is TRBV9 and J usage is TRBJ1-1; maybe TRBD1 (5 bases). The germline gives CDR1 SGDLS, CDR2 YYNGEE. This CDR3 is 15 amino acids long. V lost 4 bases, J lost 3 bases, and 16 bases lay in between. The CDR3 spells CASSPYPGRDTEAFF. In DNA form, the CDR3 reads TGTGCCAGCAGCCCGTACCCGGGCAGGGACACTGAAGCTTTCTTT.

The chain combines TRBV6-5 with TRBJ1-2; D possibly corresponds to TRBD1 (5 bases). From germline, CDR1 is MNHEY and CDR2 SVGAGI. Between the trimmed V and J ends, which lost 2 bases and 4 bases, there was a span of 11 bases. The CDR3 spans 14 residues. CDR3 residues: CASSYEGRPYGYTF. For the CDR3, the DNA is TGTGCCAGCAGTTACGAGGGGAGGCCCTATGGCTACACCTTC.

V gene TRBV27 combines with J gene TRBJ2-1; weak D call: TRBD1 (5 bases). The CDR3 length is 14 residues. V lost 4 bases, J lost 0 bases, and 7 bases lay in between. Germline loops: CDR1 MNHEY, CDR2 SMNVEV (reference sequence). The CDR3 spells CASSSQGSYNEQFF. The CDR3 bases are TGTGCCAGCAGTTCCCAGGGCTCCTACAATGAGCAGTTCTTC.

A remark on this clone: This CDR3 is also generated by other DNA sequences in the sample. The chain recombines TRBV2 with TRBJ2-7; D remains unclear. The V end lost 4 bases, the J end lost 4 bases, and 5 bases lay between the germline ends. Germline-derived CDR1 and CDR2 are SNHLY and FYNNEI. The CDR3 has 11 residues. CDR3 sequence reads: CASSGAYEQYF. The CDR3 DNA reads TGTGCCAGCAGTGGTGCGTACGAGCAGTACTTC.

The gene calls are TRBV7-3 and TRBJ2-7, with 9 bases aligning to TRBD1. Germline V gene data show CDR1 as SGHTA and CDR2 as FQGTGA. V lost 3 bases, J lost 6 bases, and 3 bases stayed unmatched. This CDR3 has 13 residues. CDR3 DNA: TGTGCCAGCAGCTTCGGGACAGGGCGCGAGCAGTACTTC. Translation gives CASSFGTGREQYF.

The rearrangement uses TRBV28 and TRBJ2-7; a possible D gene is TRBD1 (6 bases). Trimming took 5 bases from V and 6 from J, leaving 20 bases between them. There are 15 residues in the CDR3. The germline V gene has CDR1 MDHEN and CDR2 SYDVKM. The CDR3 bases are TGTGCCAGCAGTGCACACAGGGACGGGTCAACCGAGCAGTACTTC. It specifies CASSAHRDGSTEQYF.

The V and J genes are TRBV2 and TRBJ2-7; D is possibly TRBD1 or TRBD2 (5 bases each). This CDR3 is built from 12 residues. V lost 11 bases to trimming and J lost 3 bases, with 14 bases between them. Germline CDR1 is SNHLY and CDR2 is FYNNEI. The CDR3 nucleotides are TGTGCCGGCTCCGGGACCGGCTACGAGCAGTACTTC. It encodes CAGSGTGYEQYF.

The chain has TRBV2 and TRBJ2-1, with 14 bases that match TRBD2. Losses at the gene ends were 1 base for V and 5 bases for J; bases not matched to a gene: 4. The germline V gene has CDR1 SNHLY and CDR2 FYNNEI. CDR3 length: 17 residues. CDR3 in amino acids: CASSEGTSGGLDNEQFF. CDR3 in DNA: TGTGCCAGCAGTGAAGGGACTAGCGGGGGGTTAGACAATGAGCAGTTCTTC.

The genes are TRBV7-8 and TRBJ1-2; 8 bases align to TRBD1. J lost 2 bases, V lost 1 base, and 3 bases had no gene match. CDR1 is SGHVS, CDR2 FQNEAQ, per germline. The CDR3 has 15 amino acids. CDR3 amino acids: CASSLGTGKNYGYTF. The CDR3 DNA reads TGTGCCAGCAGCTTAGGGACAGGGAAGAACTATGGCTACACCTTC.

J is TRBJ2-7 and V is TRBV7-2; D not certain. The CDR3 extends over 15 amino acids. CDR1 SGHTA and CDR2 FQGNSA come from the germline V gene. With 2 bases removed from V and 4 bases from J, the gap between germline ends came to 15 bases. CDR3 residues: CASSLSRTDYYEQYF. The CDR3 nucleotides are TGTGCCAGCAGCTTAAGTAGGACGGATTATTACGAGCAGTACTTC.